These T cell receptor beta chains were read from a single sample in a study of blood T cell repertoires in COVID-19. Some clones are missing from TCRdb's copy, which holds only in-frame ones; the method was immunoSEQ multiplex PCR. The data contain some 200,000 clones, under 90% of them seen just once; the ten biggest clones take up 10%. The sequenced material came from peripheral blood. The source is a woman older than 75 with COVID-19, enrolled during active disease. CDR3s include the opening cysteine and the closing phenylalanine or tryptophan. The D gene is left open where the match is weak. Clone size is shown for a subset of rows, as once, few, many or a class of expanded clone.

d_call	v_call	clone_size	j_call	cdr3_nt	cdr3_aa
TRBD1	TRBV25-1	NA	TRBJ1-1	TGTGCCAGCAGTGAATATGGGACAGGGGGTCTTGTGGACACTGAAGCTTTCTTT	CASSEYGTGGLVDTEAFF
TRBD1	TRBV28	NA	TRBJ1-2	TGTGCCAGCAGTCCACGGGACAGGGGGCATGGCTACACCTTC	CASSPRDRGHGYTF
TRBD1	TRBV5-4	NA	TRBJ1-1	TGTGCCAGCAAGAGGGGACAGGGGGGTACTGAAGCTTTCTTT	CASKRGQGGTEAFF
TRBD1	TRBV10-3	once	TRBJ2-1	TGTGCCAGCACGACAGGGGGCGATGAGCAGTTCTTC	CASTTGGDEQFF
NA	TRBV7-7	NA	TRBJ2-5	TGTGCCAGCAGCCCCGCCGGACTACAAGAGACCCAGTACTTC	CASSPAGLQETQYF
TRBD1	TRBV6-6	NA	TRBJ2-3	TGTGCCAGCAGTTACGGACAGGGGATCCCAGATACGCAGTATTTT	CASSYGQGIPDTQYF
NA	TRBV3-1/TRBV3-2	once	TRBJ2-2	TGTGCCAGCAGCCGTGTGACAACCGGGGAGCTGTTTTTT	CASSRVTTGELFF
NA	TRBV5-4	NA	TRBJ2-3	TGTGCCAGCAGCTTGGGGGGCCAGTGGGATACGCAGTATTTT	CASSLGGQWDTQYF
NA	TRBV4-2	once	TRBJ2-5	TGTGCCAGCAGCCAAGATATGAGTTACCAAGAGACCCAGTACTTC	CASSQDMSYQETQYF
TRBD1	TRBV7-9	NA	TRBJ1-5	TGTGCCAGCAGCCCCGGGACAGGGGTTCAGCCCCAGCATTTT	CASSPGTGVQPQHF
NA	TRBV18	NA	TRBJ2-1	TGTGCCAGCTCCCCCGGGTCAGAAGTCAATGAGCAGTTCTTC	CASSPGSEVNEQFF
NA	TRBV6-5	NA	TRBJ1-2	TGTGCCAGCAGTCCTACAGGATTCACTAACTATGGCTACACCTTC	CASSPTGFTNYGYTF
TRBD2	TRBV3-1/TRBV3-2	once	TRBJ2-5	TGTGCCAGCAGCCAAATGACTAGCGGCCAAGAGACCCAGTACTTC	CASSQMTSGQETQYF
NA	TRBV4-1	NA	TRBJ1-1	TGCGCCAGCAGCTCTCCCCCGCGGAGAACTGAAGCTTTCTTT	CASSSPPRRTEAFF
NA	TRBV18	NA	TRBJ2-5	TGTGCCAGCTCACCTCCCGATGGAGGGGGGGGAGAGACCCAGTACTTC	CASSPPDGGGGETQYF
NA	TRBV6-1	NA	TRBJ2-3	TGTGCCAGCAGTGGTCGGGGGAGATTATCCACAGATACGCAGTATTTT	CASSGRGRLSTDTQYF
TRBD1	TRBV18	NA	TRBJ1-1	TGTGCCAGCTCTCGGACAGGGGGCTCGAACACTGAAGCTTTCTTT	CASSRTGGSNTEAFF
NA	TRBV30	NA	TRBJ1-2	TGTGCCTGGAGTGTAGGACAAGGAGCTGGCTACACCTTC	CAWSVGQGAGYTF
TRBD2	TRBV7-6	NA	TRBJ2-2	TGTGCCAGCAGCCGGCGGGGGGCGACGAACACCGGGGAGCTGTTTTTT	CASSRRGATNTGELFF
NA	TRBV6-2/TRBV6-3	NA	TRBJ2-7	TGTGCCAGCAGTTACTCACCTAGGAAGGAGGGCTTGTACGAGCAGTACTTC	CASSYSPRKEGLYEQYF
NA	TRBV6-5	once	TRBJ1-2	TGTGCCAGCAGACAGGTCCATGGCTACACCTTC	CASRQVHGYTF
TRBD2	TRBV7-6	NA	TRBJ2-1	TGTGCCAGCAGCCCCCAAGCTAGCGGGGGTTACAATGAGCAGTTCTTC	CASSPQASGGYNEQFF
NA	TRBV3-1/TRBV3-2	NA	TRBJ1-1	TGTGCCAGCAGCCACTTATTGTCGGGTTACATTGAAGCTTTCTTT	CASSHLLSGYIEAFF
NA	TRBV10-3	NA	TRBJ2-5	TGTGCCATCAGTGAGTCTAAGGGGCAAGAGACCCAGTACTTC	CAISESKGQETQYF
NA	TRBV2	NA	TRBJ1-4	TGTGCCAGCAGGGACAGCGCCGTAACTAATGAAAAACTGTTTTTT	CASRDSAVTNEKLFF
NA	TRBV28	few	TRBJ1-3	TGTGCCAGCAGAGGGGGGGGTACATCTGGAAACACCATATATTTT	CASRGGGTSGNTIYF
NA	TRBV15	NA	TRBJ2-3	TGTGCCACCAGGGCAGGGGGCACAGATACGCAGTATTTT	CATRAGGTDTQYF
NA	TRBV11-1	NA	TRBJ2-7	TGTGCCAGCAGCCCGCAGAGGGGGAATTACGAGCAGTACTTC	CASSPQRGNYEQYF
NA	TRBV5-6	NA	TRBJ2-6	TGTGCCAGCAGCTTGGCCGGGACACCTGGGGCCAACGTCCTGACTTTC	CASSLAGTPGANVLTF
TRBD1	TRBV5-1	once	TRBJ2-3	TGCGCCAGCAGCGGGGGACAGGGCACAGATACGCAGTATTTT	CASSGGQGTDTQYF
TRBD1	TRBV5-1	NA	TRBJ2-2	TGCGCCAGCAGCCTAGGACAGGTTTCGAACACCGGGGAGCTGTTTTTT	CASSLGQVSNTGELFF
TRBD1	TRBV11-2	NA	TRBJ2-1	TGTGCCAGCAGCTTAGAAAGACAGGGCTATCGCTCAAATGAGCAGTTCTTC	CASSLERQGYRSNEQFF
NA	TRBV29-1	once	TRBJ2-3	TGCAGCGTCACCGGGGTCCCGGGCCGAGGAGATACGCAGTATTTT	CSVTGVPGRGDTQYF
NA	TRBV19	NA	TRBJ2-5	TGTGCCAGTAGTAATCGGGAGCCCCAAGAGACCCAGTACTTC	CASSNREPQETQYF
NA	TRBV5-1	NA	TRBJ2-7	TGCGCCAGCAGACTGCAGGGATCCTACGAGCAGTACTTC	CASRLQGSYEQYF